This T cell receptor beta chain was observed in a study of OX40 agonist ivuxolimab in advanced cancers. Study background: Patients with hepatocellular carcinoma, melanoma, renal cell or head and neck cancer made up the dose-escalation patients. Three partial responders included one hepatocellular carcinoma patient and two cutaneous melanoma patients. Study-wide findings and caveats: At doses 0.1 to 3.0 mg/kg, CD4+ and CD8+ clones expanded.

Sequencing was performed with immunoSEQ multiplex PCR; in TCRdb, only in-frame clones are kept and a portion is missing. The sample records 73,000 or so clones, roughly 90% being singletons. V shed 3 bases and J 5 bases; nucleotides not matched to a gene: 6. The length of the CDR3 is 16 residues. Per germline, CDR1 MNHEY and CDR2 SVGAGI. In the case of this clone: Antigen: not known.

The chain is built from TRBV6-5 and TRBJ2-5; TRBD2 aligns across 13 bases. The sample was CD4+ or CD8+ T cells sorted from blood, taken in a trial of the OX40 agonist ivuxolimab. This clonotype was obtained from an adult with an advanced solid tumor such as melanoma, head and neck, liver or kidney cancer. The CDR3 DNA follows: TGTGCCAGCAGTTATCAACTAGCGGGGGGGCGGGAGACCCAGTACTTC. This translates into CASSYQLAGGRETQYF.